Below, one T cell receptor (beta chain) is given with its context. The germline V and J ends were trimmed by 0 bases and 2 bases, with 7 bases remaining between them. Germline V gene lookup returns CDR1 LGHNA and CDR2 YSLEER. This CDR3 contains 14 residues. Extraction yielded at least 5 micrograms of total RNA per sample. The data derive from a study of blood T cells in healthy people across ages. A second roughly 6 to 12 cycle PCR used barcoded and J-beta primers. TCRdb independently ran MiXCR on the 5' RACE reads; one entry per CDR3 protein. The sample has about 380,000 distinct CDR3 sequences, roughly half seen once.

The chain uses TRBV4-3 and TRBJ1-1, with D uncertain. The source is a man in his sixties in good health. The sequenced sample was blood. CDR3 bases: TGCGCCAGCAGCCAAGATCCGGTAAACACTGAAGCTTTCTTT. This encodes CASSQDPVNTEAFF.